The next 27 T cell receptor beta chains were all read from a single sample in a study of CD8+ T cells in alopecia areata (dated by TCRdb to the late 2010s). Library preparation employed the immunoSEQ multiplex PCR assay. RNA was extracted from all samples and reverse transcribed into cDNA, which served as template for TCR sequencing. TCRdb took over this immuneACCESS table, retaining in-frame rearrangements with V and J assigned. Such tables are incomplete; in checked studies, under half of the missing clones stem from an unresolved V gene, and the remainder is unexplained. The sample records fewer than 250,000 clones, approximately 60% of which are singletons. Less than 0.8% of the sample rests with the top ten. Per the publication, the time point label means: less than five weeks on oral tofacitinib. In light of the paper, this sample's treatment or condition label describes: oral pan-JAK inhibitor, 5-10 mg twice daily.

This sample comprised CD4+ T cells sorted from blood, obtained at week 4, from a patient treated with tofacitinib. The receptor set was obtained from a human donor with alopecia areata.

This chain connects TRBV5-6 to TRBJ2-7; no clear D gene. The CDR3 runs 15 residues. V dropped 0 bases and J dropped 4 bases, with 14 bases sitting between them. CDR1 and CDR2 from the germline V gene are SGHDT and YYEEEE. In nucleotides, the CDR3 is TGTGCCAGCAGCTTGGTCAGCAACTTAGTTTACGAGCAGTACTTC. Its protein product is CASSLVSNLVYEQYF.

Written as DNA, the CDR3 is TGCGCCAGCAGCTTGTACTCTGACACTGAAGCTTTCTTT. This encodes CASSLYSDTEAFF. The V call is TRBV5-1, the J call TRBJ1-1, with unresolved D. V gave up 1 base and J gave up 3 bases, with 7 bases separating them. The CDR3 loop spans 13 amino acids. Germline CDR1 SGHRS, CDR2 YFSETQ. The full variable domain, with the rest looked up from reference TRBV5-1 and TRBJ1-1, is KAGVTQTPRYLIKTRGQQVTLSCSPISGHRSVSWYQQTPGQGLQFLFEYFSETQRNKGNFPGRFSGRQFSNSRSEMNVSTLELGDSALYLCASSLYSDTEAFFGQGTRLTVV.

The CDR3 nucleotides are TGTGCCAGCAGCCAAGGACTAGCGGGCCTCTACGAGCAGTACTTC. This encodes CASSQGLAGLYEQYF. The chain combines TRBV4-2 with TRBJ2-7, with 10 nucleotides matching TRBD2. Germline values: CDR1 LGHNA, CDR2 YNFKEQ. Trimming took 1 base from V and 3 from J; bases not matched to a gene: 3. The CDR3 has 15 residues.

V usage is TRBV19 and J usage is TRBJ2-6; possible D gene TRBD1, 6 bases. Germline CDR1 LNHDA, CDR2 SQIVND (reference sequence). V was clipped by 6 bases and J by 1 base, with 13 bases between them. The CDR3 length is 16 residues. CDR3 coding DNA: TGTGCCAGTAGCGACGCCGGACAGTCTGGGGCCAACGTCCTGACTTTC. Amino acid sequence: CASSDAGQSGANVLTF.

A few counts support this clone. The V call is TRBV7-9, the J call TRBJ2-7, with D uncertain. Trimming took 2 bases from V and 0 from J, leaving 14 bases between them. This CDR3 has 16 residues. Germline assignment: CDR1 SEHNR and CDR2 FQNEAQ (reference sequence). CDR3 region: CASSLIPTASSYEQYF. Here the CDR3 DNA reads TGTGCCAGCAGCTTAATCCCGACTGCCAGCTCCTACGAGCAGTACTTC.

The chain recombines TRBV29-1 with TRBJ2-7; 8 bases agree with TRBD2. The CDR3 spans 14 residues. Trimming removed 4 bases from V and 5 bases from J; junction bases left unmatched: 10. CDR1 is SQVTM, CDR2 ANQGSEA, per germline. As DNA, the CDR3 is TGCAGCGTTGGGGGTCTTGCGGGAGGAGACGAGCAGTACTTC. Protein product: CSVGGLAGGDEQYF.

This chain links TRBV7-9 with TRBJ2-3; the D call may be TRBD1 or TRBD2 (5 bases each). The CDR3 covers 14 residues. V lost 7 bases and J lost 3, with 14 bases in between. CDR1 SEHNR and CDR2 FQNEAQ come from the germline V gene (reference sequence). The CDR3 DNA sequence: TGTGCCAGCACCTCACGAGGGGTAACAGATACGCAGTATTTT. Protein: CASTSRGVTDTQYF.

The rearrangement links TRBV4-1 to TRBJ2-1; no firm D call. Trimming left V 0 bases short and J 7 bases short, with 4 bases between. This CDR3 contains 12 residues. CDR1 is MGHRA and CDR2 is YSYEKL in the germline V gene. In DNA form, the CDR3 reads TGCGCCAGCAGCCAAGATCAGAATGAGCAGTTCTTC. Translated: CASSQDQNEQFF.

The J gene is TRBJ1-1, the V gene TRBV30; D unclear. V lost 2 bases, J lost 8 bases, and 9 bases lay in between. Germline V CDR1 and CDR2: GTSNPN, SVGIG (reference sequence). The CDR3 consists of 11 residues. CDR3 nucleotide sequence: TGTGCCTGGAGTATAGACGGGGAAGCTTTCTTT. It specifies CAWSIDGEAFF.

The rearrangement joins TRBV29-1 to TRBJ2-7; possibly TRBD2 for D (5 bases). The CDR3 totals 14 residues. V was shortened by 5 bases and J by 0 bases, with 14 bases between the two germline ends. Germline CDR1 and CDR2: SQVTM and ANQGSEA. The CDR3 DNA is TGCAGCGTTTCCTTTGGACTGAACTCCTACGAGCAGTACTTC. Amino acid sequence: CSVSFGLNSYEQYF.

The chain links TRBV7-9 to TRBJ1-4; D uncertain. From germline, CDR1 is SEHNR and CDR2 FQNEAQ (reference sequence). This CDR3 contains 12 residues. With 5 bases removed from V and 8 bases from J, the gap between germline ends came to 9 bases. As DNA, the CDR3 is TGTGCCAGCAGCCAGGACTTGGAAAAACTGTTTTTT. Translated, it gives CASSQDLEKLFF.

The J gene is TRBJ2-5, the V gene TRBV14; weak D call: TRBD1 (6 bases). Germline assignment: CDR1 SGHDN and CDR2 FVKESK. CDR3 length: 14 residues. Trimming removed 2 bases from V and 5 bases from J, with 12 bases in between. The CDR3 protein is CASSQTTGLETQYF. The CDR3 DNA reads TGTGCCAGCAGCCAAACAACAGGGTTGGAGACCCAGTACTTC.

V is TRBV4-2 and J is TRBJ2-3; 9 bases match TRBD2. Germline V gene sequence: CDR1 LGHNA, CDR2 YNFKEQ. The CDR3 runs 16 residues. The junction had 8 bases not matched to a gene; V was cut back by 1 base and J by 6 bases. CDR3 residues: CASSQVGGRAWDTQYF. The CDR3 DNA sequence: TGTGCCAGCAGCCAAGTGGGCGGGAGGGCCTGGGATACGCAGTATTTT.

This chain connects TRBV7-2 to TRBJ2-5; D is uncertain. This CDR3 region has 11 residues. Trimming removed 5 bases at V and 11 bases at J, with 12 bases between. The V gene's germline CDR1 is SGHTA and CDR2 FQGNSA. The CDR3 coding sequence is TGTGCCAGCAGCCCCAACCTTCTTCAGTACTTC. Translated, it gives CASSPNLLQYF.

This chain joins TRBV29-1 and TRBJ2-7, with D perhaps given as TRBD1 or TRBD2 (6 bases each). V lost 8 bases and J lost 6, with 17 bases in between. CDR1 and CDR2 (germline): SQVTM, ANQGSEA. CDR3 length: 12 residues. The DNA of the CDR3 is TGCAGCATTCGGAGGGGGGCCGGCGAGCAGTACTTC. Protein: CSIRRGAGEQYF.

The CDR3 loop is CASSEQRRTGSYNEQFF. The DNA of the CDR3 is TGTGCCAGCAGTGAACAGCGACGGACAGGCTCCTACAATGAGCAGTTCTTC. The V call is TRBV6-1, the J call TRBJ2-1, with 7 positions matching TRBD1. With 2 bases clipped from V and 0 bases from J, the junction kept 7 bases outside the gene matches. The CDR3 runs to 17 residues. Germline V gene data show CDR1 as MNHNS and CDR2 as SASEGT.

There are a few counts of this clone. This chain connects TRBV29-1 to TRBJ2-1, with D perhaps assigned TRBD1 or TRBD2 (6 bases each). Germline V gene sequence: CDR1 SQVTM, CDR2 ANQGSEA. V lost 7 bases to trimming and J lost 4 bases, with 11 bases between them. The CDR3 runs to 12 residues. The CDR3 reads CSAGGGYNEQFF. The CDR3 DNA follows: TGCAGCGCTGGAGGGGGGTACAATGAGCAGTTCTTC.

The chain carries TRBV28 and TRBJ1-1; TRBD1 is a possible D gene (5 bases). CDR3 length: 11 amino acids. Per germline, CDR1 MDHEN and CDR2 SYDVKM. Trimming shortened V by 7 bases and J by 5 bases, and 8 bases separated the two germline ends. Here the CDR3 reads CASTRVTEAFF. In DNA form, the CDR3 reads TGTGCCAGCACCAGGGTGACTGAAGCTTTCTTT.

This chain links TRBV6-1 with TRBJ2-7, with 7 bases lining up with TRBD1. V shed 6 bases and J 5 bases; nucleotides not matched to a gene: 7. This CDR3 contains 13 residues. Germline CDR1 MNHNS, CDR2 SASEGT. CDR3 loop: CASSNRGRHEQYF. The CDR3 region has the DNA TGTGCCAGCAGCAACAGGGGAAGGCACGAGCAGTACTTC.

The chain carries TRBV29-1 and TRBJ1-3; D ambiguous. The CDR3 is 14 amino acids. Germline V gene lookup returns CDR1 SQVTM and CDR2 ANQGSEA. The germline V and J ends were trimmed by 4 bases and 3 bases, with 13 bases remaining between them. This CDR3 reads CSVAPGRSGNTIYF. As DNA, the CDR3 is TGCAGCGTTGCCCCGGGTAGAAGTGGAAACACCATATATTTT.

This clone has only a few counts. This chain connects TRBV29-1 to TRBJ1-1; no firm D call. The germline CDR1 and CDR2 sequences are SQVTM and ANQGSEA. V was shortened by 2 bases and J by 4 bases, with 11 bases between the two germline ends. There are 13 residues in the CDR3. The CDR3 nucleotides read TGCAGCGTTGAAAAGGGCTTGGGCACTGAAGCTTTCTTT. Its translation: CSVEKGLGTEAFF.

For the CDR3, the DNA is TGTGCCCATTCAAGGGGGTTTCACGGCCGAGGAGCTTTCTTT. Translating it yields CAHSRGFHGRGAFF. V usage is TRBV30 and J usage is TRBJ1-1; TRBD1 is a possible D gene (6 bases). V lost 8 bases to trimming and J lost 10 bases, with 26 bases between them. The CDR3 is 14 residues long. The germline CDR1 and CDR2 sequences are GTSNPN and SVGIG (reference sequence).

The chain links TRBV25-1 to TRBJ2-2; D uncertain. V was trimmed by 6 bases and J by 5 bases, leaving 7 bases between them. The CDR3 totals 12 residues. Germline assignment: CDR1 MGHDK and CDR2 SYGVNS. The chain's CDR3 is CASRPGTGELFF. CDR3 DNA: TGTGCCAGCAGGCCGGGTACCGGGGAGCTGTTTTTT.

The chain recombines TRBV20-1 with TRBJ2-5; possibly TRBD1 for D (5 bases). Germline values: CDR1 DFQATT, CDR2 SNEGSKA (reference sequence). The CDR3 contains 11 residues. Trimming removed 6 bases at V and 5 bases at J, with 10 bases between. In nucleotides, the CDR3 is TGCAGTGCAGGGGTTGCGGAGACCCAGTACTTC. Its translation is CSAGVAETQYF.

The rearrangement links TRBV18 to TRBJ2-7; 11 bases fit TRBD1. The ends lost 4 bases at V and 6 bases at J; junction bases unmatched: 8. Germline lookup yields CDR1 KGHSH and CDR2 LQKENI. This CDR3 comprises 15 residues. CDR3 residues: CASSRSAGTGGEQYF. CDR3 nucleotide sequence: TGTGCCAGCTCACGGTCGGCAGGGACAGGGGGCGAGCAGTACTTC.

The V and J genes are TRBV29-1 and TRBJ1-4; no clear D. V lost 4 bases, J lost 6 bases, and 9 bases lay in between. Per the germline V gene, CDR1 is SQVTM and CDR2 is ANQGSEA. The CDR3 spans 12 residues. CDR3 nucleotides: TGCAGCGTTGGAGGAGGCGATGAAAAACTGTTTTTT. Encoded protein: CSVGGGDEKLFF. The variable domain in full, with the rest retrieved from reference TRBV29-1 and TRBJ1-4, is SAVISQKPSRDICQRGTSLTIQCQVDSQVTMMFWYRQQPGQSLTLIATANQGSEATYESGFVIDKFPISRPNLTFSTLTVSNMSPEDSSIYLCSVGGGDEKLFFGSGTQLSVL.

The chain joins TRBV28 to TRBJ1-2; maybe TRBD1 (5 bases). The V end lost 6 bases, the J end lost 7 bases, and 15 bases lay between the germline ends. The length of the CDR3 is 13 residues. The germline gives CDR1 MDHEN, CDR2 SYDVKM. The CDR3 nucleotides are TGTGCCAGCAGCGAGACAGCCTTGCCTGGCTACACCTTC. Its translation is CASSETALPGYTF.